This T cell receptor (beta chain) was sequenced in a study of cytomegalovirus exposure and HLA in healthy donors. Whole-study results and caveats: According to a later analysis, donors in an Asian-associated ancestry cluster reportedly had fewer N-insertions than the roughly 630-donor mean. Presence/absence analyses took donor sequencing depth as roughly uniform. A classifier reportedly called cytomegalovirus status with high sensitivity and specificity.

Healthy people donating bone marrow made up the donors. A remark on this clone: Its antigen remains unidentified.

This CDR3 is built from 17 residues. Germline values: CDR1 MDHEN, CDR2 SYDVKM. Trimming took 7 bases from V and 4 from J; bases not matched to a gene: 17. 60 Vbeta and 13 Jbeta primers were used in PCR. Data came from immunoSEQ multiplex PCR; TCRdb stores just in-frame clones and leaves some out. The sample lists approximately 95,000 clones, 78% occurring once. This receptor was taken from a woman in her thirties or forties in good health and CMV-seropositive. The specimen sequenced was PBMCs. The J gene is TRBJ2-3, the V gene TRBV28; 7 bases line up with TRBD1. CDR3 protein: CASKGAGVWDSADTQYF. The CDR3 DNA is TGTGCCAGCAAGGGGGCAGGGGTTTGGGATTCGGCAGATACGCAGTATTTT.